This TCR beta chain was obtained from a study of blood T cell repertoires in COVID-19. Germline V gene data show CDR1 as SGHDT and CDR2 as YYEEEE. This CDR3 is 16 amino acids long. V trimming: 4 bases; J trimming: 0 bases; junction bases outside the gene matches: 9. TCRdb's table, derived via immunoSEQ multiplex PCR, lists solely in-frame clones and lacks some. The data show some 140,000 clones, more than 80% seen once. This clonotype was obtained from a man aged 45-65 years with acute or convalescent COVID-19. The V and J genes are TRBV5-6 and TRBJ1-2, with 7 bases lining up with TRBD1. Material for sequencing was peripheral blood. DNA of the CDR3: TGTGCCAGCAGCCTCACCGACAGGGCGGCTAACTATGGCTACACCTTC. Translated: CASSLTDRAANYGYTF.